Sequencing of this T cell receptor (beta chain) was carried out in a study of breast tumors, draining lymph nodes, adjacent tissues. General study findings and limits: Luminal-like breast cancer showed significantly greater tumor-nontumor repertoire similarity than basal-like breast cancer did.

As for this clonotype: The target antigen is unknown.

Each CDR3 protein is one row after TCRdb ran MiXCR on the multiplex PCR reads. Of roughly 25,000 distinct CDR3 sequences in the sample, 60% to 70% were seen once. CDR3 length: 15 residues. CDR1 and CDR2 (germline): DFQATT, SNEGSKA (reference sequence). Trimming cost V 3 bases and J 5 bases; bases outside gene matches: 8. The clonotype originates from a female donor with breast cancer. Some clones in this sample may be carry-over from other donors' samples. This chain uses TRBV20-1 with TRBJ2-5; 11 bases agree with TRBD2. The source material was tumor-adjacent breast tissue. The CDR3 DNA sequence: TGCAGTGCTAGGGATAGCGGGAGGGCCCCTGAGACCCAGTACTTC. Protein sequence: CSARDSGRAPETQYF.